Listed below are T cell receptor beta chains from one sample, sequenced in a study of T cells in Graves' hyperthyroidism and ophthalmopathy. TCRdb re-called the multiplex PCR reads through MiXCR, storing one row per CDR3 protein. The table records fewer than 400,000 distinct CDR3 sequences, around 15% of them present only once. The sequenced material came from blood. The receptors come from a middle-aged man with Graves' ophthalmopathy. The CDR3 runs from the conserved cysteine through the conserved F or W. Fields, in order: V gene, clone size, D gene, J gene, CDR3 DNA, CDR3 protein. D genes are given only for firm matches. Size is stated for part of the rows, as once, few or many counts, or as a class when the clone is expanded.

V gene: TRBV7-9
clone size: few
D gene: TRBD2
J gene: TRBJ2-7
CDR3 DNA: TGTGCCAGCAGCACTCTCGGGACTAGGCTTGCCGAGCAGTACTTC
CDR3 protein: CASSTLGTRLAEQYF

V gene: TRBV19
clone size: few
D gene: -
J gene: TRBJ1-1
CDR3 DNA: TGTGCCAGCACGGAGAGTATTTCGGACACTGAAGCTTTCTTT
CDR3 protein: CASTESISDTEAFF

V gene: TRBV5-6
clone size: -
D gene: -
J gene: TRBJ1-6
CDR3 DNA: TGTGCCAGCAGCTCCTCGACAGGACCGGATTCACCCCTCCACTTT
CDR3 protein: CASSSSTGPDSPLHF

V gene: TRBV9
clone size: once
D gene: -
J gene: TRBJ2-7
CDR3 DNA: TGTGCCAGCAGCGTAGTTTCCGGTTCCGAGCAGTACTTC
CDR3 protein: CASSVVSGSEQYF

V gene: TRBV6-1
clone size: many
D gene: TRBD2
J gene: TRBJ2-7
CDR3 DNA: TGTGCCACCACGGGCGGGAGTTACTACGAGCAGTACTTC
CDR3 protein: CATTGGSYYEQYF

V gene: TRBV5-8
clone size: many
D gene: -
J gene: TRBJ1-1
CDR3 DNA: TGTGCCAGCAGCAACGGCCGGGACGGATACACTGAAGCTTTCTTT
CDR3 protein: CASSNGRDGYTEAFF

V gene: TRBV6-1
clone size: many
D gene: -
J gene: TRBJ2-3
CDR3 DNA: TGTGCCAGCAGTCAAATCGGCTGGGGCACAGATACGCAGTATTTT
CDR3 protein: CASSQIGWGTDTQYF

V gene: TRBV7-9
clone size: few
D gene: TRBD1
J gene: TRBJ1-6
CDR3 DNA: TGTGCCAGCAGCTTGGGACAGGGCACGTCACCCCTCCACTTT
CDR3 protein: CASSLGQGTSPLHF

V gene: TRBV3-1
clone size: many
D gene: TRBD1
J gene: TRBJ1-6
CDR3 DNA: TGTGCCAGCAGCCAAGGACAGGGGGGTTCACCCCTCCACTTT
CDR3 protein: CASSQGQGGSPLHF

V gene: TRBV28
clone size: many
D gene: TRBD2
J gene: TRBJ2-7
CDR3 DNA: TGTGCCAACGGCCGGGCTAGCGGCCACCTTTGGGAGCAGTACTTC
CDR3 protein: CANGRASGHLWEQYF

V gene: TRBV5-1
clone size: -
D gene: -
J gene: TRBJ2-7
CDR3 DNA: TGCGCCAGCAGCTTGGCCGCGGACAACTACGAGCAGTACTTC
CDR3 protein: CASSLAADNYEQYF

V gene: TRBV7-2
clone size: many
D gene: TRBD1
J gene: TRBJ1-1
CDR3 DNA: TGTGCCAGCAGCTGGGGGACAGCAAACACTGAAGCTTTCTTT
CDR3 protein: CASSWGTANTEAFF

V gene: TRBV28
clone size: -
D gene: TRBD1
J gene: TRBJ1-2
CDR3 DNA: TGTGCCAGCAGTTTATCCGACAGGGGGAATGGCTACACCTTC
CDR3 protein: CASSLSDRGNGYTF

V gene: TRBV7-9
clone size: many
D gene: TRBD2
J gene: TRBJ2-3
CDR3 DNA: TGTGCCAGCAGCTGGTCCCCAACTAGCGGGACGGGCCGTGGAGATACGCAGTATTTT
CDR3 protein: CASSWSPTSGTGRGDTQYF

V gene: TRBV11-2
clone size: many
D gene: -
J gene: TRBJ1-1
CDR3 DNA: TGTGCCAGCAGCTTGGTTTTGGGGGTTGAAGCTTTCTTT
CDR3 protein: CASSLVLGVEAFF

V gene: TRBV2
clone size: many
D gene: -
J gene: TRBJ2-7
CDR3 DNA: TGTGCCAGCAGTGGTAGGGGACGCGACCCCAGCGAGCAGTACTTC
CDR3 protein: CASSGRGRDPSEQYF

V gene: TRBV7-8
clone size: many
D gene: -
J gene: TRBJ2-5
CDR3 DNA: TGTGCCAGCAGCTTAGTAGCAGGGGGGGAGACCCAGTACTTC
CDR3 protein: CASSLVAGGETQYF

V gene: TRBV5-1
clone size: -
D gene: -
J gene: TRBJ2-5
CDR3 DNA: TGCGCCAGCAGCCCGGGACTTGAGGAAGAGACCCAGTACTTC
CDR3 protein: CASSPGLEEETQYF

V gene: TRBV6-5
clone size: many
D gene: TRBD1
J gene: TRBJ1-2
CDR3 DNA: TGTGCCAGCAGTTACTCCCGCAGGGGGCGAGATGGCTACACCTTC
CDR3 protein: CASSYSRRGRDGYTF

V gene: TRBV30
clone size: many
D gene: -
J gene: TRBJ2-7
CDR3 DNA: TGTGCCAGTCGGAGGGCAGGGGGGTCCTACGAGCAGTACTTC
CDR3 protein: CASRRAGGSYEQYF

V gene: TRBV10-3
clone size: few
D gene: TRBD1
J gene: TRBJ2-2
CDR3 DNA: TGTGCCATCAGCGACAGGGGGGTTCGTACCGGGGAGCTGTTTTTT
CDR3 protein: CAISDRGVRTGELFF

V gene: TRBV6-5
clone size: many
D gene: TRBD2
J gene: TRBJ2-7
CDR3 DNA: TGTGCCAGCAGTTACCCCAGGGGACTAGCGGGAGTTACGTACGAGCAGTACTTC
CDR3 protein: CASSYPRGLAGVTYEQYF

V gene: TRBV6-1
clone size: -
D gene: TRBD1
J gene: TRBJ1-5
CDR3 DNA: TGTGCCAGCAGGACGGGTAGCGACAGGGTTTGGCAGCCCCAGCATTTT
CDR3 protein: CASRTGSDRVWQPQHF

V gene: TRBV7-2
clone size: many
D gene: -
J gene: TRBJ1-1
CDR3 DNA: TGTGCCAGCAGGAACGACAGGTCCTACACTGAAGCTTTCTTT
CDR3 protein: CASRNDRSYTEAFF

V gene: TRBV28
clone size: many
D gene: TRBD1
J gene: TRBJ2-7
CDR3 DNA: TGTGCCAGCAGTTTATGGGCGGCAGGGGGTCACTACGAGCAGTACTTC
CDR3 protein: CASSLWAAGGHYEQYF

V gene: TRBV12-3/TRBV12-4
clone size: -
D gene: -
J gene: TRBJ2-1
CDR3 DNA: TGTGCCAGCAGTCCACAAGGCAATGACAATGAGCAGTTCTTC
CDR3 protein: CASSPQGNDNEQFF

V gene: TRBV7-7
clone size: few
D gene: -
J gene: TRBJ2-3
CDR3 DNA: TGTGCTAGCAGCTCGGGGACTTCAACCACAGATACGCAGTATTTT
CDR3 protein: CASSSGTSTTDTQYF

V gene: TRBV27
clone size: -
D gene: -
J gene: TRBJ2-1
CDR3 DNA: TGTGCCAGCAGTTTTTTGGCCGCCAATGAGCAGTTCTTC
CDR3 protein: CASSFLAANEQFF

V gene: TRBV20-1
clone size: many
D gene: TRBD2
J gene: TRBJ2-7
CDR3 DNA: TGCAGTGCTAGGACTAGCGGGAGCAACCACTTC
CDR3 protein: CSARTSGSNHF

V gene: TRBV6-2/TRBV6-3
clone size: many
D gene: -
J gene: TRBJ2-5
CDR3 DNA: TGTGCCAGCAGTCGGGGACCTGCGCACACGACCCAGTACTTC
CDR3 protein: CASSRGPAHTTQYF

V gene: TRBV2
clone size: many
D gene: -
J gene: TRBJ2-1
CDR3 DNA: TGTGCCAGCTTAGGTCGGGGAAATGAGCAGTTCTTC
CDR3 protein: CASLGRGNEQFF

V gene: TRBV29-1
clone size: many
D gene: TRBD1
J gene: TRBJ2-3
CDR3 DNA: TGCAGCGGGGCAGGGGGCGCAGATACGCAGTATTTT
CDR3 protein: CSGAGGADTQYF

V gene: TRBV29-1
clone size: many
D gene: TRBD2
J gene: TRBJ2-1
CDR3 DNA: TGCAGCGTTACTAGCGGGATCGTAAGCGATGAGCAGTTCTTC
CDR3 protein: CSVTSGIVSDEQFF

V gene: TRBV3-1
clone size: many
D gene: -
J gene: TRBJ1-3
CDR3 DNA: TGTGCCAGCAGCCAGAGCAACACCATATATTTT
CDR3 protein: CASSQSNTIYF

V gene: TRBV30
clone size: many
D gene: TRBD1
J gene: TRBJ1-5
CDR3 DNA: TGTGCCTGGAGTTCACAGGGGGCAAGCAATCAGCCCCAGCATTTT
CDR3 protein: CAWSSQGASNQPQHF

V gene: TRBV27
clone size: many
D gene: TRBD1
J gene: TRBJ2-2
CDR3 DNA: TGTGCCAGCCGATCCGGGACAGTAAACGGGGAGCTGTTTTTT
CDR3 protein: CASRSGTVNGELFF

V gene: TRBV28
clone size: many
D gene: -
J gene: TRBJ1-6
CDR3 DNA: TGTGCTACGTGCAGTATGAATAATTCACCCCTCCACTTT
CDR3 protein: CATCSMNNSPLHF

V gene: TRBV5-1
clone size: many
D gene: TRBD1
J gene: TRBJ2-5
CDR3 DNA: TGCGCCAGCAGCTATAGTGCCGGGACAGAAGAGACCCAGTACTTC
CDR3 protein: CASSYSAGTEETQYF

V gene: TRBV19
clone size: many
D gene: TRBD1
J gene: TRBJ1-1
CDR3 DNA: TGTGCCAGTAGTATTCGGGACAGGGTTGTTAGTACTGAAGCTTTCTTT
CDR3 protein: CASSIRDRVVSTEAFF

V gene: TRBV12-3/TRBV12-4
clone size: many
D gene: -
J gene: TRBJ1-5
CDR3 DNA: TGTGCCAGCAGTTTAAGCAGGGGCCTCAATCAGCCCCAGCATTTT
CDR3 protein: CASSLSRGLNQPQHF

V gene: TRBV3-1
clone size: many
D gene: -
J gene: TRBJ2-7
CDR3 DNA: TGTGCCAGCAGCCAAGATATCTCGGGGGCTGGCGAGCAGTACTTC
CDR3 protein: CASSQDISGAGEQYF

V gene: TRBV11-2
clone size: many
D gene: -
J gene: TRBJ2-7
CDR3 DNA: TGTGCCAGCAGCGCTATTTACGAGCAGTACTTC
CDR3 protein: CASSAIYEQYF

V gene: TRBV28
clone size: -
D gene: TRBD1
J gene: TRBJ1-2
CDR3 DNA: TGTGCCAGCAGAGCCGGGACAGGGGCTTATGGCTACACCTTC
CDR3 protein: CASRAGTGAYGYTF

V gene: TRBV3-1
clone size: many
D gene: TRBD1
J gene: TRBJ1-5
CDR3 DNA: TGTGCCAGCAGGCAGACAGGGGAGCAGCCCCAGCATTTT
CDR3 protein: CASRQTGEQPQHF

V gene: TRBV14
clone size: -
D gene: -
J gene: TRBJ2-5
CDR3 DNA: TGTGCCAGCAGCCAAGTAAACATTCTTGGGGAGACCCAGTACTTC
CDR3 protein: CASSQVNILGETQYF

V gene: TRBV7-3
clone size: few
D gene: -
J gene: TRBJ2-1
CDR3 DNA: TGTGCCAGCAGCCCCGAGGGTCCTGTAGGGTCGAATGAGCAGTTCTTC
CDR3 protein: CASSPEGPVGSNEQFF

V gene: TRBV28
clone size: -
D gene: -
J gene: TRBJ1-5
CDR3 DNA: TGTGCCAGCAGTTTAGTCGGAGGGACCAATCAGCCCCAGCATTTT
CDR3 protein: CASSLVGGTNQPQHF

V gene: TRBV28
clone size: many
D gene: -
J gene: TRBJ1-5
CDR3 DNA: TGTGCCAGCAGCCCAGGGAGGGTTGGCAATCAGCCCCAGCATTTT
CDR3 protein: CASSPGRVGNQPQHF

V gene: TRBV9
clone size: many
D gene: -
J gene: TRBJ2-3
CDR3 DNA: TGTGCCAGCAGCGTAGGCCGGAGCACAGATACGCAGTATTTT
CDR3 protein: CASSVGRSTDTQYF

V gene: TRBV27
clone size: many
D gene: -
J gene: TRBJ2-3
CDR3 DNA: TGTGCCAGCAGTTCGGGAGCGTCTCGCACAGATACGCAGTATTTT
CDR3 protein: CASSSGASRTDTQYF

V gene: TRBV3-1
clone size: many
D gene: -
J gene: TRBJ2-7
CDR3 DNA: TGTGCCAGCAGCCAAGCGGGGTTGAGGGGCAGACGACACTACGAGCAGTACTTC
CDR3 protein: CASSQAGLRGRRHYEQYF

V gene: TRBV5-1
clone size: -
D gene: -
J gene: TRBJ2-7
CDR3 DNA: TGCGCCAGCAGCCTCCTTGGGCAGGGAGTCGACGAGCAGTACTTC
CDR3 protein: CASSLLGQGVDEQYF